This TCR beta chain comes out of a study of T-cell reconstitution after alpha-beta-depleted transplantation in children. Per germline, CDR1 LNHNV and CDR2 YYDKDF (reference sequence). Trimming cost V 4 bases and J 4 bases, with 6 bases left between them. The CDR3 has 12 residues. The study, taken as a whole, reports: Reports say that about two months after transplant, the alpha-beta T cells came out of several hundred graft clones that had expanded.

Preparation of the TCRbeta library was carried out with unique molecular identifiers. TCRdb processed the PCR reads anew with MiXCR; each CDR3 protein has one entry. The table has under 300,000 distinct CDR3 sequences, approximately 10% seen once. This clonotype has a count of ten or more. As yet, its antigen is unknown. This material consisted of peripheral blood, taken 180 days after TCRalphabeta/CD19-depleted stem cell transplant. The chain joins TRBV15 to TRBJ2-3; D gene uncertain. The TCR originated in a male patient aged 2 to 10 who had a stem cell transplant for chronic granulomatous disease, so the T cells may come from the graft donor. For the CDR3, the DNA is TGTGCCACCAGCAACAAGCCAGATACGCAGTATTTT. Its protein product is CATSNKPDTQYF. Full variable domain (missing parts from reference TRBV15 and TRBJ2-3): DAMVIQNPRYQVTQFGKPVTLSCSQTLNHNVMYWYQQKSSQAPKLLFHYYDKDFNNEADTPDNFQSRRPNTSFCFLDIRSPGLGDTAMYLCATSNKPDTQYFGPGTRLTVL.